These T cell receptor beta chains were read from a single sample in a study of chemoradiotherapy in HPV16-positive cancers. Assay: immunoSEQ multiplex PCR; the TCRdb copy retains only in-frame clones and omits some. The repertoire consists of about 10,000 clones, with 80% to 85% occurring once and the leading ten covering around an eighth. Here the sequenced sample was tumor tissue, taken from a patient who underwent chemoradiotherapy. These receptors came from a human donor with HPV-associated anogenital cancer. Each CDR3 is given with its conserved first and last residue. The order of the fields is CDR3 DNA, CDR3 protein, V gene, D gene, CDR3 length, clone size, J gene. D genes are given only for firm matches. Clone size appears in some rows only: once, few, many, or a class for an expanded clone.

TGTGCCAGCAGCTTGGCCCGCGGCAACACCGGGGAGCTGTTTTTT CASSLARGNTGELFF TRBV5-8 . 15 . TRBJ2-2
TGTGCCTGGAGTGTACGGGCCAGGGGCATCGATCAGCCCCAGCATTTT CAWSVRARGIDQPQHF TRBV30 . 16 . TRBJ1-5
TGTGCCAGCAGCTTGGCTGGAAACACCATATATTTT CASSLAGNTIYF TRBV5-8 . 12 . TRBJ1-3
TGTGCCAGCAGTGTGGGACGACCCTACGAGCAGTACTTC CASSVGRPYEQYF TRBV25-1 . 13 . TRBJ2-7
TGTGCCAGCAGTTTAACTCCCGGGACAGGCTATGAAGCTTTCTTT CASSLTPGTGYEAFF TRBV27 TRBD1 15 once TRBJ1-1
TGTGCCAGCCGCACTGGCACCGGGGAGCTGTTTTTT CASRTGTGELFF TRBV13 . 12 . TRBJ2-2
TGTGCTAGCAGCTTAGGGTCGGCAGAGAAAGAGACCCAGTACTTC CASSLGSAEKETQYF TRBV7-7 . 15 . TRBJ2-5
TGTGCCAGCGGCAGCGATGGGGAAGGGGAGACCCAGTACTTC CASGSDGEGETQYF TRBV2 . 14 . TRBJ2-5
TGTGCCAGCATTCGGACAGTTCTCTCTGGAAACACCATATATTTT CASIRTVLSGNTIYF TRBV6-1 . 15 . TRBJ1-3
TGTGCCAGCATTGGGTTCCAAGAGACCCAGTACTTC CASIGFQETQYF TRBV7-9 . 12 . TRBJ2-5
TGCGCCAGCAGTGACGGAGACGGACAAGAGACCCAGTACTTC CASSDGDGQETQYF TRBV10-1 . 14 . TRBJ2-5
TGTGCCAGCAGTTTAGAGTCCTATGGCTACACCTTC CASSLESYGYTF TRBV28 . 12 . TRBJ1-2
TGTGCCAGCACTCCGGCTTACGAGCAGTACTTC CASTPAYEQYF TRBV2 . 11 . TRBJ2-7
TGCGCCAGCAGTGAGTCGCGCGGGGGGGGCGAGCAGTACTTC CASSESRGGGEQYF TRBV10-2 TRBD2 14 . TRBJ2-7
TGTGCCAGCAGCGACACTAACTATGGCTACACCTTC CASSDTNYGYTF TRBV7-9 . 12 . TRBJ1-2
TGTGCCAGTAGTACTGACAGTTTCTCTGAAGCTTTCTTT CASSTDSFSEAFF TRBV19 . 13 . TRBJ1-1
TGTGCCAGTAGTTTTAAACAGGGATTCGATGAGCAGTTCTTC CASSFKQGFDEQFF TRBV19 . 14 . TRBJ2-1
TGTGCCAGCAGCCAAGGCGGTCAGGGGCAGGGTGGAAACACCATATATTTT CASSQGGQGQGGNTIYF TRBV4-2 . 17 . TRBJ1-3
TGCGCCAGCAGCCCCCGGTCGGCAACAGTATCTGAAAAACTGTTTTTT CASSPRSATVSEKLFF TRBV4-1 . 16 once TRBJ1-4
TGTGCCAGCCGGGCCTCCGGGACAGGGGGGGAGCAGTACTTC CASRASGTGGEQYF TRBV6-1 TRBD1 14 . TRBJ2-7